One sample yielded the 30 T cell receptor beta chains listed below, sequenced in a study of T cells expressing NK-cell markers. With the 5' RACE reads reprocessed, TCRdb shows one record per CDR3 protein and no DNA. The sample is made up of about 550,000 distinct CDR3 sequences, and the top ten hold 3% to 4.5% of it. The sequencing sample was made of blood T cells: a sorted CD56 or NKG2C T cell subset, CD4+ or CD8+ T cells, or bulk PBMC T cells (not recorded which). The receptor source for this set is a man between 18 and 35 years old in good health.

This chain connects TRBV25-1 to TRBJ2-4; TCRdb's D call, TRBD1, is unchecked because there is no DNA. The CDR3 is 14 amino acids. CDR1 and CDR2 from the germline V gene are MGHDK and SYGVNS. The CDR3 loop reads CASSPGTDSRVQYF.

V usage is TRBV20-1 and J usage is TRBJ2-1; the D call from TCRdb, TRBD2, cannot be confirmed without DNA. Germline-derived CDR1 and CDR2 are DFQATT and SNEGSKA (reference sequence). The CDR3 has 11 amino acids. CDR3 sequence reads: CSARAGLAPFF.

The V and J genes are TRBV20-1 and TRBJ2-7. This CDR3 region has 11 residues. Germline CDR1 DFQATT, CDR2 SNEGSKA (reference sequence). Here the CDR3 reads CSARVEVQQYF.

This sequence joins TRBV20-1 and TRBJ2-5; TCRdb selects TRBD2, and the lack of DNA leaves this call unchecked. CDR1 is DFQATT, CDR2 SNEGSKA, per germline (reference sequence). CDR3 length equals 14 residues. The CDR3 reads CSAHRGEVGETQYF.

The CDR3 loop reads CASSEELAGGIGEQFF. V and J are TRBV2 and TRBJ2-1; TCRdb reports TRBD2, a call that lacks DNA to check it against. The V gene's germline CDR1 is SNHLY and CDR2 FYNNEI. CDR3 length: 16 amino acids.

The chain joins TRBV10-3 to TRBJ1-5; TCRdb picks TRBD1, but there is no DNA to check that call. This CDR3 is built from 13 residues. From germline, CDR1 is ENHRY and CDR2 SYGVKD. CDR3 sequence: CAIAGTVDQPQHF.

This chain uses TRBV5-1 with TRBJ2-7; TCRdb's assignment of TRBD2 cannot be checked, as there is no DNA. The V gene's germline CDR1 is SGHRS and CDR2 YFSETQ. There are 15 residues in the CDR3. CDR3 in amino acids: CASSLDSGSFYEQYF.

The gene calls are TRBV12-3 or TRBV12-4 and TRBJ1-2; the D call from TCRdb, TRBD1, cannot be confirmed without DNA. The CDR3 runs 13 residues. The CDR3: CASRGTVLHGYTF.

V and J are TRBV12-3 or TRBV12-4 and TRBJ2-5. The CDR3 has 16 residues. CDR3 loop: CASSLAPSRLSETQYF.

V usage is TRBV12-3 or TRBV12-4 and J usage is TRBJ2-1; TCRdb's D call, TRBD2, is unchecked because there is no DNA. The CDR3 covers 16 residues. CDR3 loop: CASSLVGEGPYNEQFF.

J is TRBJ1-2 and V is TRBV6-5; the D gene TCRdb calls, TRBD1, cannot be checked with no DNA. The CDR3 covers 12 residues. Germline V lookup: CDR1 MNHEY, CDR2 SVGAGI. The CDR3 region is CASRGGFGGYTF.

The CDR3 sequence is CASSLFPDRYNEQFF. The genes are TRBV5-1 and TRBJ2-1; without DNA, the TCRdb call of TRBD1 cannot be checked. The germline gives CDR1 SGHRS, CDR2 YFSETQ. The CDR3 extends over 15 amino acids.

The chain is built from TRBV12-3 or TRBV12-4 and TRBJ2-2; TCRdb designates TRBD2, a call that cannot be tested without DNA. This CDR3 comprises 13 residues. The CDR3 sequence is CAAGTAKTGELFF.

The CDR3 here is CASTGPNNEQFF. V and J are TRBV27 and TRBJ2-1. The CDR3 is 12 amino acids. Germline V lookup: CDR1 MNHEY, CDR2 SMNVEV (reference sequence).

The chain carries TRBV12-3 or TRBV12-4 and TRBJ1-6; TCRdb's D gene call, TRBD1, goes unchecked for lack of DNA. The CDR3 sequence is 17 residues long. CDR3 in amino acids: CASSRRDRGLWGSPLHF.

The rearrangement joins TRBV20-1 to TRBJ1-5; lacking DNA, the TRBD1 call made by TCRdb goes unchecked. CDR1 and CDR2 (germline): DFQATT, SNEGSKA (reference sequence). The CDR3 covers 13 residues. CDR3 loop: CSANSEGDQPQHF.

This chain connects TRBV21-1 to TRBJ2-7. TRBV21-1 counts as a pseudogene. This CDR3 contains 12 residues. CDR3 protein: CASSKRDYEQYF.

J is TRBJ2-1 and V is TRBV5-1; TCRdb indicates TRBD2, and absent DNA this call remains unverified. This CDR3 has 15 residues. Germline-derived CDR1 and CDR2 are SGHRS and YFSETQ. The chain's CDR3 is CASSYRSGNYNEQFF. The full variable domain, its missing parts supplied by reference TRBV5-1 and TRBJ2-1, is KAGVTQTPRYLIKTRGQQVTLSCSPISGHRSVSWYQQTPGQGLQFLFEYFSETQRNKGNFPGRFSGRQFSNSRSEMNVSTLELGDSALYLCASSYRSGNYNEQFFGPGTRLTVL.

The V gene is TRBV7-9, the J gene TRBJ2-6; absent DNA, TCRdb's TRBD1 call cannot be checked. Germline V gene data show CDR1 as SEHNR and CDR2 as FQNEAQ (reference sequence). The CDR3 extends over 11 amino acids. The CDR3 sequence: CASSSQGVLTF.

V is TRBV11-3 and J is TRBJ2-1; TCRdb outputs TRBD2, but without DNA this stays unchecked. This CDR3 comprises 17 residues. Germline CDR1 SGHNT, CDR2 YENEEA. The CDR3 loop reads CASSLAPRGRYYNEQFF.

CDR3 loop: CATSDPGLAGGNTGELFF. The rearrangement links TRBV24-1 to TRBJ2-2; without DNA, the TCRdb call of TRBD2 cannot be checked. Per germline, CDR1 KGHDR and CDR2 SFDVKD. The CDR3 consists of 18 residues.

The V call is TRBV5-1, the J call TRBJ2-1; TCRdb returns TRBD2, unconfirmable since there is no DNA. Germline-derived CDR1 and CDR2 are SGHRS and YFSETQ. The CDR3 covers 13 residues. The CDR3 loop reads CASSLEREYEQFF.

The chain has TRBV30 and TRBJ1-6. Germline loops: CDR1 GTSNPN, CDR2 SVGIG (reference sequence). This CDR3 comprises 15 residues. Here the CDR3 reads CAWRSSATHNSPLHF.

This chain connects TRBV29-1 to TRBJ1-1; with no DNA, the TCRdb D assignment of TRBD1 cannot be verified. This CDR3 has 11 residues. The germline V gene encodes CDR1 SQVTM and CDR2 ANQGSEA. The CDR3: CSVGSGVGAFF.

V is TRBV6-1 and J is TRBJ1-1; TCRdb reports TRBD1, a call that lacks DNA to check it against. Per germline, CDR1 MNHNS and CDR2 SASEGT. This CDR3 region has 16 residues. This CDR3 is CASSEQGGYRNTEAFF.

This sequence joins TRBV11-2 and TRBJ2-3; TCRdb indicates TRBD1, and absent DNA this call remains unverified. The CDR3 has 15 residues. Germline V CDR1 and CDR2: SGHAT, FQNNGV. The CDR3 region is CASSLNRGWTDTQYF.

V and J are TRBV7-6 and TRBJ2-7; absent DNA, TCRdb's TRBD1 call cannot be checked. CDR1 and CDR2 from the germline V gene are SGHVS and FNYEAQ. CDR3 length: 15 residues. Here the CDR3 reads CASSLVARGIYEQYF.

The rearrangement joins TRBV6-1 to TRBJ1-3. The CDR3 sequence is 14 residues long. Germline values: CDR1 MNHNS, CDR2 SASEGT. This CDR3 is CASSERGPEDTIYF.

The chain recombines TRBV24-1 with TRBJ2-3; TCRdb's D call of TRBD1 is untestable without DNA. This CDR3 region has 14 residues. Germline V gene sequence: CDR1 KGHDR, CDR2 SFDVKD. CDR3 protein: CATSETGTPDTQYF.

The CDR3: CASSWGRLAGAPDTQYF. The V call is TRBV3-1, the J call TRBJ2-3; with no DNA, the TCRdb D assignment of TRBD2 cannot be verified. CDR1 and CDR2 (germline): LGHDT, YNNKEL (reference sequence). The CDR3 is 17 residues long.